The 5 T cell receptor beta chains given below trace back to one sample, sequenced in a study of regulatory T cells in long-lasting Graves disease (dated by TCRdb to about 2021). The time point label of this sample denotes: newly diagnosed GD, antithyroid drugs for less than 3 months. For both TCR sequencing and RNA sequencing, RNA was extracted from PBMCs using TRIzol. Receptor amplification or capture employed multiplex PCR. TCRdb names Illumina HiSeq 4000 as the instrument used. CDR3 regions were amplified by Arm-PCR with iRepertoire HTBI primers to construct TCR beta libraries. The public reads were reanalyzed by TCRdb: fastp trimming at Q25, MiXCR alignment, in-frame beta chains only. One record per CDR3 amino acid sequence lists the most common genes and DNA. This sample comprises 400,000 to 500,000 distinct CDR3 sequences, about 15% of them detected only once. The biggest ten clones account for approximately 16% of the sample.

This sample was also put to use in a study of T cells in Graves' hyperthyroidism and ophthalmopathy.

This specimen consisted of peripheral blood mononuclear cells (PBMCs), obtained at new diagnosis, from a patient treated with antithyroid drugs. These receptors were obtained from a woman aged 25 to 45 with Graves disease. Donor details come from another sample of the same person, matched by shared clones.

This clonotype was observed a handful of times. V is TRBV7-2 and J is TRBJ2-7; D is undetermined. This CDR3 has 14 residues. Germline loops: CDR1 SGHTA, CDR2 FQGNSA. Trimming took 2 bases from V and 0 from J, leaving 8 bases between them. The CDR3 here is CASSLNPGSYEQYF. CDR3 DNA: TGTGCCAGCAGCTTAAATCCCGGCTCCTACGAGCAGTACTTC.

This clonotype occurred many times. The V call is TRBV7-8, the J call TRBJ1-1; D unclear. Germline CDR1 is SGHVS and CDR2 is FQNEAQ. V lost 3 bases to trimming and J lost 3 bases, with 11 bases between them. The CDR3 covers 14 residues. Written as DNA, the CDR3 is TGTGCCAGCAGCTTTCATCCCAGGTACACTGAAGCTTTCTTT. Translating it yields CASSFHPRYTEAFF.

This clonotype was picked up many times. The chain joins TRBV18 to TRBJ2-1; D uncertain. The ends were cut back, 5 bases at V and 5 bases at J, with 7 bases in the middle. Germline V gene lookup returns CDR1 KGHSH and CDR2 LQKENI. The length of the CDR3 is 12 residues. Written as DNA, the CDR3 is TGTGCCAGCTCATCGCAAGACAATGAGCAGTTCTTC. It translates to CASSSQDNEQFF.

This clonotype turned up a few times. The rearrangement joins TRBV2 to TRBJ1-5; no clear D. V lost 6 bases, J lost 6 bases, and 15 bases lay in between. Germline lookup yields CDR1 SNHLY and CDR2 FYNNEI. The CDR3 extends over 14 amino acids. The CDR3 nucleotides read TGTGCCAGCAGCGCGGAGGGATGGCGTCAGCCCCAGCATTTT. Translated: CASSAEGWRQPQHF.

The CDR3 sequence: CASNIYPTGHSYNEQFF. In DNA form, the CDR3 reads TGTGCCAGCAACATATATCCGACAGGCCACTCCTACAATGAGCAGTTCTTC. The rearrangement links TRBV11-2 to TRBJ2-1, with D perhaps matching TRBD1 (6 bases). The CDR3 runs to 17 residues. The V gene lost 7 bases and the J gene lost 0 bases, with 19 bases spanning the gap. The germline gives CDR1 SGHAT, CDR2 FQNNGV.